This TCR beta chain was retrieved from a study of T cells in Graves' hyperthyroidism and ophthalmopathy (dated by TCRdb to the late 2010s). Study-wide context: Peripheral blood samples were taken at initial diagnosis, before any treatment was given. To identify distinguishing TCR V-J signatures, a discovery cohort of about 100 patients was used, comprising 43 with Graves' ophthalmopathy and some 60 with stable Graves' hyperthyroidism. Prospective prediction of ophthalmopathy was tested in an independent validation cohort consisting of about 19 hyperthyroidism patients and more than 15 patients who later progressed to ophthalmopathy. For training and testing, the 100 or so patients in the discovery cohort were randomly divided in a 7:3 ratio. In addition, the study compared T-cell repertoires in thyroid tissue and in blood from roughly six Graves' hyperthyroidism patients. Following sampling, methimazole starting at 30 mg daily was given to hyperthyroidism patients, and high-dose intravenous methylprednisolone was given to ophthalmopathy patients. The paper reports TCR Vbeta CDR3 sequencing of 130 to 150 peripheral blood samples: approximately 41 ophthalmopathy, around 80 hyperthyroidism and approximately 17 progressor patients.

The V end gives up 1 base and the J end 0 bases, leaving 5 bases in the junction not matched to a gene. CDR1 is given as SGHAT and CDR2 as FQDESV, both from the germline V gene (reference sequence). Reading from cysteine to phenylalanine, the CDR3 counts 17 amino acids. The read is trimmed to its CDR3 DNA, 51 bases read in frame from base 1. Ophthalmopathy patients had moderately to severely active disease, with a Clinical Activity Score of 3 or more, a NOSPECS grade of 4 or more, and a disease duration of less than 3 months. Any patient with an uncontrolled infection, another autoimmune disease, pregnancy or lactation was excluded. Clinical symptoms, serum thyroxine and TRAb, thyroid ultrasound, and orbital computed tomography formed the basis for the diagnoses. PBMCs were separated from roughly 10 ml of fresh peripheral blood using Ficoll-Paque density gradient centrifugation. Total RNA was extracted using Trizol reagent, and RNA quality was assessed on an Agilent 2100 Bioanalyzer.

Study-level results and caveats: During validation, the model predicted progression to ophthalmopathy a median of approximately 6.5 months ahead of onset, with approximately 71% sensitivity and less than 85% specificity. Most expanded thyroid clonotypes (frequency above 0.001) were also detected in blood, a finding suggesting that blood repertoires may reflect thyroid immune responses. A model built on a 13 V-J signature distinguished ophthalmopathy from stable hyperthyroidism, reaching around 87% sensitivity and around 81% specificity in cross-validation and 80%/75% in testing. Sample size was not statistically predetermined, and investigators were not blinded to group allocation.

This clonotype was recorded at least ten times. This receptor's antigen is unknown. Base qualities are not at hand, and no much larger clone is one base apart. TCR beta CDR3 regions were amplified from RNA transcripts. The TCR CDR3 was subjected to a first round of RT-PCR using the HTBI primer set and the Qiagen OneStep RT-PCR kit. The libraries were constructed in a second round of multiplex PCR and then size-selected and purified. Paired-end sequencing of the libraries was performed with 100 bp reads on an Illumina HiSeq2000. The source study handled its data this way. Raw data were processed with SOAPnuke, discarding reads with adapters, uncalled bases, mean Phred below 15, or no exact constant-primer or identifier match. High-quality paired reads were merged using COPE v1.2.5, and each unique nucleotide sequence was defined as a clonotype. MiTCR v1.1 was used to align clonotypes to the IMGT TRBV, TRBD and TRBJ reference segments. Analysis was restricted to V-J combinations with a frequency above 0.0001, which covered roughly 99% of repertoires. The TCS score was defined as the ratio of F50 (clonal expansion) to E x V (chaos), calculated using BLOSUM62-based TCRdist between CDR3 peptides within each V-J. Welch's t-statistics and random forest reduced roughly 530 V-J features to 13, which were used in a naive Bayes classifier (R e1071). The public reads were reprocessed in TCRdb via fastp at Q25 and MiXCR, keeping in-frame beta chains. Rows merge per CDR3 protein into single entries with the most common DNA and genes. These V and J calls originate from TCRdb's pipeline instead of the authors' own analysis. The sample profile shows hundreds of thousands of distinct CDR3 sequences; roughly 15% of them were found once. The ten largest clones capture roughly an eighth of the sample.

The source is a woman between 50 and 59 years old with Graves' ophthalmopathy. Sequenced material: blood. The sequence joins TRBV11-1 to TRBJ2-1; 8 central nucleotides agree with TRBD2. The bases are TGTGCCAGCAGCTTAGGCCAGCGGGAGTACTCCTACAATGAGCAGTTCTTC. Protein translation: CASSLGQREYSYNEQFF. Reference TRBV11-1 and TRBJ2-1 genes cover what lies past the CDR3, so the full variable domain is EAEVAQSPRYKITEKSQAVAFWCDPISGHATLYWYRQILGQGPELLVQFQDESVVDDSQLPKDRFSAERLKGVDSTLKIQPAELGDSAMYLCASSLGQREYSYNEQFFGPGTRLTVL.